This T cell receptor (beta chain) derives from a study of T-cell reconstitution after alpha-beta-depleted transplantation in children. Study conclusions and caveats: Reportedly, alpha-beta T cells present about two months post-transplant originated from several hundred expanded clones of graft origin. By one year post-transplant, T-cell counts and diversity largely arose from T cells that were newly produced.

Germline CDR1 reads MGHRA; CDR2 reads YSYEKL. With 3 bases clipped from V and 1 base from J, the junction kept 6 bases outside the gene matches. This CDR3 is built from 16 residues. TCRbeta library preparation incorporated unique molecular identifiers. MiXCR, applied by TCRdb to the PCR reads, yields one record per CDR3 protein. The table has 440,000 or so distinct CDR3 sequences, over 40% seen once; the top ten hold 27%. Concerning this clonotype itself: As yet, its antigen is unknown.

This chain links TRBV4-1 with TRBJ2-3, with 8 bases aligning to TRBD1. Sequencing used PBMCs, obtained before TCRalphabeta/CD19-depleted stem cell transplant. The sequence derives from a girl aged 2 to 9 with aplastic anemia, due to receive a stem cell transplant. CDR3 DNA sequence: TGCGCCAGCAGCCAGGCCAGACAGGGGCGCACAGATACGCAGTATTTT. It specifies CASSQARQGRTDTQYF.